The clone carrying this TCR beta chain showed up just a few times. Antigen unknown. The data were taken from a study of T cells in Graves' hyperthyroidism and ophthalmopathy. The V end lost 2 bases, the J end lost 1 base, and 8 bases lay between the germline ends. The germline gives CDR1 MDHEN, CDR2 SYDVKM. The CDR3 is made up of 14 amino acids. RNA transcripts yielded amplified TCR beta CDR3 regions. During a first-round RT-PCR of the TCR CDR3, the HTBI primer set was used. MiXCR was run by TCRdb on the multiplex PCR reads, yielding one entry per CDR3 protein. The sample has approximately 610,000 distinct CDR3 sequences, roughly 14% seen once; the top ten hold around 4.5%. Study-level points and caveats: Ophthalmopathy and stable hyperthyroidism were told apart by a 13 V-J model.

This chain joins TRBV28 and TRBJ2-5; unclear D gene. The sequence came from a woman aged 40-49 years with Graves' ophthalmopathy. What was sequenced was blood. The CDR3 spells CASSLMAAQETQYF. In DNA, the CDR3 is TGTGCCAGCAGTTTAATGGCAGCCCAAGAGACCCAGTACTTC.